Detailed here is one T cell receptor (beta chain). V gave up 10 bases and J gave up 7 bases; unmatched junction bases: 8. The CDR3 is made up of 12 amino acids. Germline V gives CDR1 LNHDA, CDR2 SQIVND (reference sequence). Profiled with immunoSEQ multiplex PCR; TCRdb holds only in-frame clones, not every one. The sample includes under 300,000 clones, approximately 80% seen only once; the top ten take around 3.4%. The sample belongs to a study of blood T cell repertoires in COVID-19. As for the study in general: Some COVID-19 samples were acute and others convalescent; all came from the United States, Italy and Spain.

Sequencing input: peripheral blood. This TCR was sampled from a woman under 30 with acute or convalescent COVID-19. The gene calls are TRBV19 and TRBJ1-1; 8 positions match TRBD1. The DNA for the CDR3 is TGTGCCACCGCCGGACAGGGAAGTGAAGCTTTCTTT. Its protein is CATAGQGSEAFF.